At least ten counts were recorded for the clone carrying this TCR beta chain. Its antigen is not identified. The data derive from a study of response to subunit inactivated influenza vaccine. General observations from the study: The authors suggested that every seasonal influenza vaccination recruits few new T cells.

Using its own MiXCR run on the RT-PCR reads, TCRdb lists one record per CDR3 protein. The data show about 190,000 distinct CDR3 sequences, 13% to 15% seen once. The CDR3 extends over 13 amino acids. V was clipped by 1 base and J by 16 bases, with 17 bases between them. Germline values: CDR1 SEHNR, CDR2 FQNEAQ (reference sequence). The chain is built from TRBV7-9 and TRBJ2-1; D might be TRBD2 (5 bases). Sequences were derived from CD8+ T cells sorted from PBMCs, sampled more than 4 days after vaccination. The receptor comes from a man between 50 and 59 years old who received an inactivated influenza vaccine. The CDR3 nucleotides read TGTGCCAGCAGCTTAGTGCGGGCGGAGCGAGGCTTCTTC. It is translated as CASSLVRAERGFF.